This T cell receptor (beta chain) stems from a study of cytomegalovirus exposure and HLA in healthy donors. Concerning this clone itself: Its antigen is undetermined.

TCRdb's copy holds only in-frame clones and misses some; the assay was immunoSEQ multiplex PCR. The table has about 58,000 clones, under 95% seen once. The study's findings and limits: A list of 150 or so TCR beta chains associated with cytomegalovirus was given.

Sequenced: PBMCs. The sequence came from a man younger than 35 in good health and CMV-seronegative.

The CDR3 DNA follows: TGTGCCAGCAGCCGTATGGGGGAACTACGGACAGAGCCGAACACCGGGGAGCTGTTTTTT. Translated: CASSRMGELRTEPNTGELFF. The V call is TRBV4-2, the J call TRBJ2-2; TRBD1 might be the D (6 bases). The V gene's germline CDR1 is LGHNA and CDR2 YNFKEQ. V lost 4 bases and J lost 0, with 24 bases in between. The CDR3 totals 20 residues.